This T cell receptor (beta chain) derives from a study of T-cell memory formation after mild COVID-19. Study-level information: Largely donor-specific sequence clusters came from a couple of donors. Findings and limits, study-wide: A second wave expanding day 15 to 37 was CD4+-biased; contracting clones were balanced. Some clones that responded were present in memory (sampled pre-infection), which suggests cross-reactive memory joined.

The V and J ends lost 5 bases and 6 bases respectively, with 14 bases between them. CDR1 SGHTA and CDR2 FQGTGA come from the germline V gene. The CDR3 spans 13 residues. With constant-segment primers, 5'RACE yielded cDNA libraries of TCR alpha and TCR beta that carried sample barcodes and UMIs. TCRdb ran MiXCR on the 5' RACE reads and lists one entry per CDR3 protein. The sample carries roughly 310,000 distinct CDR3 sequences, about 15% recorded once. This clonotype was seen more than once but under ten times. Its antigen is unidentified. V and J are TRBV7-3 and TRBJ2-7, with D perhaps matching TRBD2 (5 bases). This sequence originates from a man between 18 and 29 years old who had mild COVID-19 (a few samples of this study predate the infection). Cell type and time point are not known. The sequencing input was PBMCs or a T cell subset sorted from them (not recorded which). CDR3 amino acids: CASSRSLASEQYF. The CDR3, as DNA: TGTGCCAGCAGCCGAAGCCTAGCAAGCGAGCAGTACTTC.